This T cell receptor (beta chain) was obtained from a study of shared clonotypes between healthy human individuals. The protocol was immunoSEQ multiplex PCR, while the TCRdb copy is restricted to in-frame clones and leaves out a portion. The profile shows under 1,100,000 clones, about 80% of them singletons. The germline gives CDR1 SGHDT, CDR2 YYEEEE. The CDR3 contains 13 residues. Trimming cost V 4 bases and J 0 bases, with 8 bases left between them. In regard to this clone: A clone one base away is much larger, so this may be a read error.

The chain links TRBV5-6 to TRBJ2-7; the D gene is possibly TRBD1 (5 bases). Input material: memory CD4+ T cells from PBMCs. The subset here: CD45RA-negative fraction. The source of this sequence is a man younger than 30 in good health. Some clones in this sample may be carry-over from other donors' samples. In nucleotides, the CDR3 is TGTGCCAGCAGCCGACAGAGCTCCTACGAGCAGTACTTC. Protein product: CASSRQSSYEQYF.